This TCR beta chain was documented in a study of Graves' ophthalmopathy and Graves' hyperthyroidism. About the research overall: The blood sample was drawn at first diagnosis and before any treatment.

This clonotype was found a few times. V lost 6 bases and J lost 3, with 13 bases in between. This CDR3 comprises 14 residues. Germline loops: CDR1 KGHDR, CDR2 SFDVKD. It was on clinical symptoms, serum thyroxine, TRAb, thyroid ultrasound and orbital computed tomography that diagnosis relied. The PBMCs originated from more than 7.5 ml of fresh peripheral blood. RNA served as the template for amplifying TCR beta CDR3 regions. Amplification began with first-round RT-PCR using HTBI primers, then second-round multiplex PCR was performed. One entry per CDR3 protein results from TCRdb running MiXCR on the multiplex PCR reads. The data hold around 36,000 distinct CDR3 sequences, with 50% observed a single time.

Sample: peripheral blood. The chain employs TRBV24-1 and TRBJ1-1, with D possibly being TRBD1 (6 bases). The sequence derives from an adult woman with stable Graves' hyperthyroidism. For the CDR3, the DNA is TGTGCCACCAGTCAGAGGGGGACGGACACTGAAGCTTTCTTT. Its translation: CATSQRGTDTEAFF.